The 27 T cell receptor gamma chains listed next were all sequenced from one sample in a study of gamma-delta T cells after stem cell transplantation. TCRdb fed the RT-PCR reads into CATT to redo clone calling. The sample lists hundreds of gamma-chain clones; around 19% were seen once. The sequenced sample was gamma-delta T cells. The source is a human donor. It is not recorded whose cells these are; they may come from a transplant donor.

Worth noting for this clone: Other DNA sequences in the sample encode the same CDR3. This sequence joins TRGV2 and TRGJ1 or TRGJ2. Assignment of the J gene here rests on matching the DNA to germline, because TCRdb gives none. There are 11 residues in the CDR3. V lost 0 bases, J lost 10 bases, and 3 bases stayed unmatched. Looked up from germline, CDR1 is EGSNGY and CDR2 is YDSYNSKV. The CDR3 here is CATWDGRKKLF. CDR3 DNA: TGTGCCACCTGGGACGGGCGGAAGAAACTCTTT.

Details on this clone: Possible read error: a much larger clone is one base away. The rearrangement uses TRGV9 and TRGJP. No J gene is reported in TCRdb; it was inferred here by comparing the DNA with germline. Germline V lookup: CDR1 GITISATS, CDR2 ISYDGTV (reference sequence). The CDR3 totals 17 residues. The CDR3: CALWEVQDKLGKKFKVF. The CDR3 nucleotides are TGTGCCTTGTGGGAGGTGCAAGACAAGTTGGGCAAAAAATTCAAGGTATTT.

This chain uses TRGV2 with TRGJ1 or TRGJ2. The J gene is not listed in TCRdb, so it was assigned here from a DNA match to germline. This CDR3 has 13 amino acids. The V segment lost 2 bases and the J segment 3 bases; nucleotides outside the gene matches: 4. The germline V gene encodes CDR1 EGSNGY and CDR2 YDSYNSKV. The DNA for the CDR3 is TGTGCCACCTGGGACGACCTTTATTATAAGAAACTCTTT. It specifies CATWDDLYYKKLF.

About this clone itself: Since a much larger clone is just one base distant, this may be a read error. The same CDR3 is also encoded by other DNA sequences in this sample. The chain combines TRGV9 with TRGJP. TCRdb leaves out the J gene; it was filled in here by matching the DNA to germline. The CDR3 has 17 amino acids. Germline V lookup: CDR1 GITISATS, CDR2 ISYDGTV (reference sequence). J lost 7 bases, V lost 1 base, and 7 bases had no gene match. CDR3 in DNA: TGTGCCTTGTGGGAGGTACTGGGGGAGTTGGGCAAAAAAATCAAGGTATTT. Amino acids: CALWEVLGELGKKIKVF.

This clone is deemed large (0.1 to 1%). This chain uses TRGV3 with TRGJ1 or TRGJ2. TCRdb supplies no J gene; here it was assigned by aligning the nucleotide sequence to germline. Germline CDR1 is VTNTFY and CDR2 is YDVSTARD (reference sequence). The J segment lost 0 bases and the V segment lost 1 base, leaving 12 bases of the junction unmatched. This CDR3 region has 17 residues. The CDR3 loop reads CATWDSDSYSNYYKKLF. CDR3 DNA sequence: TGTGCCACCTGGGACAGCGACTCTTATTCGAATTATTATAAGAAACTCTTT.

By proportion, this clone is large. The chain has TRGV2 and TRGJP2. The J gene, missing from TCRdb, was assigned here through DNA to germline matching. V lost 0 bases to trimming and J lost 3 bases; unmatched junction nucleotides: 13. Germline assignment: CDR1 EGSNGY and CDR2 YDSYNSKV. The CDR3 runs 18 residues. Here the CDR3 DNA reads TGTGCCACCTGGGACGGGCCGGGCCCGCTTTGTAGTGATTGGATCAAGACGTTT. This encodes CATWDGPGPLCSDWIKTF.

The gene calls are TRGV2 and TRGJ1 or TRGJ2. TCRdb carries no J gene annotation; the J gene was assigned here by matching the DNA with germline. The CDR3 runs to 13 residues. Germline CDR1 and CDR2: EGSNGY and YDSYNSKV. V lost 1 base, J lost 3 bases, and 3 bases stayed unmatched. CDR3 DNA: TGTGCCACCTGGGACGGTCTTTATTATAAGAAACTCTTT. It encodes CATWDGLYYKKLF.

In its sample, this clone is large. The chain has TRGV2 and TRGJ1 or TRGJ2. TCRdb records no J gene; here it was assigned by comparing the DNA to germline. J lost 2 bases, V lost 6 bases, and 4 bases had no gene match. Germline V gives CDR1 EGSNGY, CDR2 YDSYNSKV. The CDR3 consists of 12 residues. CDR3 amino acids: CATWMDYYKKLF. CDR3 bases: TGTGCCACCTGGATGGATTATTATAAGAAACTCTTT.

Within the sample, this clone is large. A far larger clone is one base from this, pointing to a likely read error. The genes are TRGV3 and TRGJ1 or TRGJ2. TCRdb lists no J gene, so it was determined here by aligning the DNA to germline. Per germline, CDR1 VTNTFY and CDR2 YDVSTARD (reference sequence). This CDR3 has 15 amino acids. Here the CDR3 reads CATWGRQRLYYKKLF. In DNA form, the CDR3 reads TGTGCCACCTGGGGCAGGCAGAGGTTATATTATAAGAAACTCTTT.

This clone is classed as large (0.1 to 1%). The chain is built from TRGV4 and TRGJ1 or TRGJ2. TCRdb is silent on the J gene; assignment here came from matching the DNA to germline. J gave up 8 bases and V 4 bases, and 5 bases lay outside the gene matches. The CDR3 extends over 11 amino acids. Germline V CDR1 and CDR2: EGSTGY, YDSYTSSV. CDR3 protein: CATWEKDKKLF. The CDR3 bases are TGTGCCACCTGGGAAAAAGATAAGAAACTCTTT.

This clone is large by share. Other DNA sequences in this specimen translate into the identical CDR3. V and J are TRGV4 and TRGJ1 or TRGJ2. Here the J gene came from matching the DNA to germline, since TCRdb omits it. The ends lost 0 bases at V and 7 bases at J; junction bases unmatched: 9. The CDR3 length is 14 residues. Germline CDR1 is EGSTGY and CDR2 is YDSYTSSV. The CDR3 DNA is TGTGCCACCTGGGATGGGCCTGCGGGCTATAAGAAACTCTTT. This encodes CATWDGPAGYKKLF.

By sample share, this clone is large. The sample has other DNA sequences that encode this CDR3 too. The V and J genes are TRGV9 and TRGJP. Germline matching of the DNA provided the J gene here, since TCRdb leaves it blank. Germline lookup yields CDR1 GITISATS and CDR2 ISYDGTV (reference sequence). The CDR3 is 17 amino acids. V lost 0 bases to trimming and J lost 7 bases; unmatched junction nucleotides: 6. The CDR3 sequence is CALWEVLGELGKKIKVF. CDR3 nucleotides: TGTGCCTTGTGGGAGGTGCTCGGGGAGTTGGGCAAAAAAATCAAGGTATTT.

This clone is large within its sample. V gene TRGV9 combines with J gene TRGJP. The J gene is not listed in TCRdb, so it was assigned here from a DNA match to germline. There are 15 residues in the CDR3. CDR1 GITISATS and CDR2 ISYDGTV come from the germline V gene (reference sequence). Trimming took 10 bases from V and 9 from J; bases not matched to a gene: 12. CDR3 bases: TGTGCCTTCCTATTGGTTTTGTTGGGCAAAAAAATCAAGGTATTT. It encodes CAFLLVLLGKKIKVF.

This sequence joins TRGV2 and TRGJ1 or TRGJ2. Germline matching of the DNA provided the J gene here, since TCRdb leaves it blank. With V trimmed by 0 bases and J by 12 bases, 5 bases remained unmatched. The length of the CDR3 is 11 residues. The germline gives CDR1 EGSNGY, CDR2 YDSYNSKV. In nucleotides, the CDR3 is TGTGCCACCTGGGACGGGCCGCGGAAACTCTTT. This gives the protein CATWDGPRKLF.

The chain carries TRGV3 and TRGJ1 or TRGJ2. The J gene, absent from TCRdb, was called here by matching the DNA to germline. Trimming removed 2 bases from V and 11 bases from J; junction bases left unmatched: 9. Germline V gene data show CDR1 as VTNTFY and CDR2 as YDVSTARD (reference sequence). This CDR3 spans 12 amino acids. In nucleotides, the CDR3 is TGTGCCACCTGGGACACGCAAGAGGAGAAACTCTTT. Amino acids: CATWDTQEEKLF.

As concerns this clone: The limits of the CDR3 on the DNA are not certain, so only TCRdb's listed CDR3 is given. The J segment was not called; the V segment is TRGV5. Per germline, CDR1 VINAFY and CDR2 YDVSNSKD. The CDR3 spans 29 amino acids, including both terminal residues. The CDR3 sequence is CAAWDSGRNSLAVEQHLLSQVSIGRIQHF.

This clone appeared a few times. The chain combines TRGV4 with TRGJ1 or TRGJ2. The J gene is not listed in TCRdb, so it was assigned here from a DNA match to germline. The length of the CDR3 is 9 residues. V lost 6 bases and J lost 11; bases outside the gene matches: 4. The germline V gene encodes CDR1 EGSTGY and CDR2 YDSYTSSV. CDR3 region: CATWLEKLF. DNA for the CDR3: TGTGCCACCTGGTTGGAGAAACTCTTT.

This clone is deemed large. Other DNA sequences in this specimen translate into the identical CDR3. V is TRGV9 and J is TRGJP. The J gene is not listed in TCRdb, so it was assigned here from a DNA match to germline. CDR3 length: 16 amino acids. V shed 0 bases and J 6 bases; nucleotides not matched to a gene: 2. The V gene's germline CDR1 is GITISATS and CDR2 ISYDGTV (reference sequence). The CDR3 reads CALWEVLELGKKIKVF. The CDR3 bases are TGTGCCTTGTGGGAGGTGTTAGAGTTGGGCAAAAAAATCAAGGTATTT.

This clone was detected a few times. As DNA, the CDR3 is TGTGCCACCTGGTTTAATTATTATAAGAAACTCTTT. Translating gives CATWFNYYKKLF. The rearrangement uses TRGV8 and TRGJ1 or TRGJ2. The J gene comes from matching the DNA to germline here; TCRdb lacks it. V was pared by 6 bases and J by 1 base, with 3 bases of the junction left unmatched. The CDR3 extends over 12 amino acids. From germline, CDR1 is VENAVY and CDR2 YDSYNSRV.

This clone was seen a few times. One base away lies a much larger clone, so this may be a sequencing read error. In the same sample, other DNA sequences code for this CDR3. This chain connects TRGV9 to TRGJP. The J gene, left out of TCRdb, was set here by checking the DNA against germline. CDR3 length: 16 residues. With V trimmed by 0 bases and J by 7 bases, 3 bases remained unmatched. Looked up from germline, CDR1 is GITISATS and CDR2 is ISYDGTV (reference sequence). The CDR3 loop reads CALWEVLELGKKIKVF. The CDR3 DNA sequence: TGTGCCTTGTGGGAGGTGTTGGAGTTGGGCAAAAAAATCAAGGTATTT.

By its share, this clone is large. CDR3 protein: CATWDGPGSDWIKTF. The CDR3 nucleotides read TGTGCCACCTGGGACGGGCCGGGTAGTGATTGGATCAAGACGTTT. V and J are TRGV2 and TRGJP2. TCRdb does not report a J gene; here it was assigned by matching the DNA to germline references. The CDR3 has 15 amino acids. V shed 0 bases and J 3 bases; nucleotides not matched to a gene: 4. CDR1 and CDR2 (germline): EGSNGY, YDSYNSKV.

There are a few counts of this clone. V usage is TRGV8 and J usage is TRGJ1 or TRGJ2. As TCRdb names no J gene, one was assigned here on the basis of a DNA match to germline. The CDR3 is 11 amino acids. Germline V gene sequence: CDR1 VENAVY, CDR2 YDSYNSRV. After removal of 6 bases from V and 10 bases from J, the junction contained 9 bases not matched to a gene. DNA of the CDR3: TGTGCCACCTGGTTACAGGTGAAGAAACTCTTT. As protein: CATWLQVKKLF.

By proportion, this clone is large (0.1 to 1%). The chain links TRGV3 to TRGJ1 or TRGJ2. The J gene is absent in TCRdb and was assigned here via DNA matching to germline. The CDR3 loop spans 16 amino acids. The V segment lost 0 bases and the J segment 0 bases; nucleotides outside the gene matches: 8. Germline V gives CDR1 VTNTFY, CDR2 YDVSTARD (reference sequence). As DNA, the CDR3 is TGTGCCACCTGGGACAGGGAATCCTCGAATTATTATAAGAAACTCTTT. It codes for CATWDRESSNYYKKLF.

This clone was counted a single time. V is TRGV4 and J is TRGJ1 or TRGJ2. TCRdb leaves out the J gene; it was filled in here by matching the DNA to germline. V lost 6 bases, J lost 4 bases, and 3 bases stayed unmatched. Germline CDR1 EGSTGY, CDR2 YDSYTSSV. This CDR3 comprises 11 residues. CDR3 in amino acids: CATWMYYKKLF. In nucleotides, the CDR3 is TGTGCCACCTGGATGTATTATAAGAAACTCTTT.

This clone ranks as large. The CDR3 region is CATWDRLVKKLF. The CDR3 nucleotides read TGTGCCACCTGGGACAGGCTTGTAAAGAAACTCTTT. V is TRGV3 and J is TRGJ1 or TRGJ2. No J gene was available from TCRdb, and it was assigned here by a germline match of the DNA. This CDR3 spans 12 amino acids. The J segment lost 10 bases and the V segment lost 0 bases, leaving 6 bases of the junction unmatched. Per the germline V gene, CDR1 is VTNTFY and CDR2 is YDVSTARD (reference sequence).

This clone was seen more than once but under ten times. This chain uses TRGV4 with TRGJ1 or TRGJ2. The J gene, not given by TCRdb, was assigned here from a germline match of the nucleotide sequence. Germline values: CDR1 EGSTGY, CDR2 YDSYTSSV. This CDR3 contains 12 residues. V lost 0 bases, J lost 5 bases, and 1 base stayed unmatched. The CDR3 spells CATWDGHYKKLF. CDR3 coding DNA: TGTGCCACCTGGGATGGGCATTATAAGAAACTCTTT.

As for this clone: With a much larger clone just one base away, this may be a read error. Because the CDR3's place on the DNA is in doubt, the DNA is left out and the CDR3 is given as listed by TCRdb. The V gene is TRGV9, but the J gene lacks a call. The CDR3 spans 31 amino acids, including both terminal residues. The germline gives CDR1 GITISATS, CDR2 ISYDGTV (reference sequence). This CDR3 is CALWARIIIRNSLAVEQHLLSQVSIGRIQHF.